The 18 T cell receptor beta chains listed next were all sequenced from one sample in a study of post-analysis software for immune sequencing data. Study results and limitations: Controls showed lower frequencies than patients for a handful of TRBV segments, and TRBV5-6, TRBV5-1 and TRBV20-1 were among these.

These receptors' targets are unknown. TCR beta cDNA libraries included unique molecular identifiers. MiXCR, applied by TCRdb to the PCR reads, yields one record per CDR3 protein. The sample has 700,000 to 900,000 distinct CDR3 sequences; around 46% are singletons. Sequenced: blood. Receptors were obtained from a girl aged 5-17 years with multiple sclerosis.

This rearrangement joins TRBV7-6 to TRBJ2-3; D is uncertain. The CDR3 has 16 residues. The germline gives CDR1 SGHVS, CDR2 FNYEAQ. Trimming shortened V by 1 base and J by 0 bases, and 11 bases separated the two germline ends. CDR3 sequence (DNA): TGTGCCAGCAGCTTAGGGAGCGTTGCTAGCACAGATACGCAGTATTTT. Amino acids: CASSLGSVASTDTQYF.

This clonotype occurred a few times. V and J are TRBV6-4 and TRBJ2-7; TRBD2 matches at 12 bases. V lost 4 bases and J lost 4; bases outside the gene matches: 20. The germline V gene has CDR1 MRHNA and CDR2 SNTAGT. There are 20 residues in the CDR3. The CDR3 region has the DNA TGTGCCAGCAGTGCCCCCCGGACTAGCGGGACCAAAAGGCCTAAGTACGAGCAGTACTTC. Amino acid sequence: CASSAPRTSGTKRPKYEQYF.

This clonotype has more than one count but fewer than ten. CDR3 nucleotide sequence: TGTGCCAGCAGCCTCATCGCCGGGGAAACCTACGAGCAGTACTTC. Translating it yields CASSLIAGETYEQYF. The chain recombines TRBV4-2 with TRBJ2-7; tentatively, D is TRBD2 (5 bases). With 4 bases removed from V and 2 bases from J, the gap between germline ends came to 15 bases. This CDR3 comprises 15 residues. Germline values: CDR1 LGHNA, CDR2 YNFKEQ.

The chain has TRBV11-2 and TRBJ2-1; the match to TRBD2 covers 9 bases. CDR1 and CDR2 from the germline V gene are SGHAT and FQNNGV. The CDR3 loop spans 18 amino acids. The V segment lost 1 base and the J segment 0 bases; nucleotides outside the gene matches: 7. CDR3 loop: CASSLGEISGSSYNEQFF. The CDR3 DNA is TGTGCCAGCAGCTTAGGGGAAATTAGCGGGAGCTCCTACAATGAGCAGTTCTTC.

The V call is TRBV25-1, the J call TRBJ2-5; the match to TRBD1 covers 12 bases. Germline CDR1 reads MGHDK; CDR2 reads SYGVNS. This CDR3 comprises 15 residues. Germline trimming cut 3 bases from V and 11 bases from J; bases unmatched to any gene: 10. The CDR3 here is CASSERDRGREEQYF. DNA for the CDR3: TGTGCCAGCAGTGAGCGGGACAGGGGGCGTGAGGAGCAGTACTTC.

The CDR3 protein is CASSLDRGGGYGYTF. In DNA, the CDR3 is TGTGCCAGCAGTTTGGACCGGGGGGGCGGCTATGGCTACACCTTC. The rearrangement joins TRBV28 to TRBJ1-2; D might be TRBD1 (6 bases). In germline, CDR1 is MDHEN, CDR2 SYDVKM. There are 15 residues in the CDR3. Trimming removed 3 bases at V and 4 bases at J, with 15 bases between.

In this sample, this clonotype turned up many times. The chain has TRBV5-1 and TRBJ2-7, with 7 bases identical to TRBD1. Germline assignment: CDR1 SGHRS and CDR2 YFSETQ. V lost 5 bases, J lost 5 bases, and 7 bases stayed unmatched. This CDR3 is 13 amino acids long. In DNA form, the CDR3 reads TGCGCCAGCAGTCCAGGGGGTCGGAACGAGCAGTACTTC. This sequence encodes CASSPGGRNEQYF.

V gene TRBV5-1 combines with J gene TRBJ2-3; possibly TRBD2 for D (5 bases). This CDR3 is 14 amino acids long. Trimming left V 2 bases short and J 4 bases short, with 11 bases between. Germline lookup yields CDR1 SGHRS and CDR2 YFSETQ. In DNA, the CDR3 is TGCGCCAGCAGCTTCGTGGGAGTGGCAGATACGCAGTATTTT. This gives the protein CASSFVGVADTQYF.

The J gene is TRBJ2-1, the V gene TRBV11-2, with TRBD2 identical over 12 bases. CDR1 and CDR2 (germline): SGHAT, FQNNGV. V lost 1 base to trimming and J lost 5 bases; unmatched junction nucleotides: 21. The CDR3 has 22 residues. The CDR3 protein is CASSLGMSSYLAGGPWHNEQFF. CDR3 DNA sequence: TGTGCCAGCAGCTTAGGTATGAGTTCCTACCTAGCGGGAGGGCCTTGGCACAATGAGCAGTTCTTC.

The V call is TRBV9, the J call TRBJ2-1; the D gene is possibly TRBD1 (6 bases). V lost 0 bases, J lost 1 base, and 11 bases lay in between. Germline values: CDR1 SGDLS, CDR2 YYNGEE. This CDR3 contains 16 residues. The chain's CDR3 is CASSVVNQGSYNEQFF. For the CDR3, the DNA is TGTGCCAGCAGCGTAGTTAACCAGGGGTCCTACAATGAGCAGTTCTTC.

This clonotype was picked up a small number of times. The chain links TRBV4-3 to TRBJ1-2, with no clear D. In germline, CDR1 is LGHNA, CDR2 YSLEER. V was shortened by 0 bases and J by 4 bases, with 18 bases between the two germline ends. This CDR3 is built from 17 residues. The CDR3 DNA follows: TGCGCCAGCAGCCAAGATCGCCTGAATAGCGGAGTCTATGGCTACACCTTC. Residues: CASSQDRLNSGVYGYTF.

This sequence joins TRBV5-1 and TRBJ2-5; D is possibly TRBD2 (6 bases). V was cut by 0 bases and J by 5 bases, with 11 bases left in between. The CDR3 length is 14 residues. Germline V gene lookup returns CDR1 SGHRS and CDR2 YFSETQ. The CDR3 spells CASSLEPGGETQYF. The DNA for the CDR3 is TGCGCCAGCAGCTTGGAGCCCGGAGGGGAGACCCAGTACTTC.

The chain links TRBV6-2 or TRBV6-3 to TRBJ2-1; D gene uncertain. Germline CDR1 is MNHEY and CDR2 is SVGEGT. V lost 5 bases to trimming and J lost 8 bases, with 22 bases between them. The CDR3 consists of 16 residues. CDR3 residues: CASSTLGCGAGYEQFF. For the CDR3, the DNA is TGTGCCAGCAGTACCCTAGGGTGCGGAGCCGGCTATGAGCAGTTCTTC.

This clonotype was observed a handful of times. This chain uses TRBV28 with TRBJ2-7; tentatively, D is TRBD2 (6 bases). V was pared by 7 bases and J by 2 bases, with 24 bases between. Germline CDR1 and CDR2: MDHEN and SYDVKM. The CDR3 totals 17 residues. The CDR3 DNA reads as TGTGCCAGCAACCCCACCACGGCAGGGAGGCCTACCTACGAGCAGTACTTC. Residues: CASNPTTAGRPTYEQYF.

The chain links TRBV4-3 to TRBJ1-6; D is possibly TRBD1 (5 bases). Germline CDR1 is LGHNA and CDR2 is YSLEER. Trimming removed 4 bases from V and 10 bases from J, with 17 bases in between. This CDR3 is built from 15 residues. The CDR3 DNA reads TGCGCCAGCAGCCCGGAGCCGGGTAGGGGCTCACCCCTCCACTTT. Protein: CASSPEPGRGSPLHF.

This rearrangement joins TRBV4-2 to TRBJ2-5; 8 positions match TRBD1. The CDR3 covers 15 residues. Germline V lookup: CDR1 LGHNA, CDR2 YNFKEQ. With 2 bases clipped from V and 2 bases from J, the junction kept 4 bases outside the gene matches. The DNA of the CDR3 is TGTGCCAGCAGCCAATCCGACAGGGGACAAGAGACCCAGTACTTC. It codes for CASSQSDRGQETQYF.

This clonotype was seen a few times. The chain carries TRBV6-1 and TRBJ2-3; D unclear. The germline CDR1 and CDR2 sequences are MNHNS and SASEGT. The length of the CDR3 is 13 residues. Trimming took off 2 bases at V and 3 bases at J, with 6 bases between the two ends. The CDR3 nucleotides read TGTGCCAGCAGTGAATTTTGGACAGATACGCAGTATTTT. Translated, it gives CASSEFWTDTQYF.

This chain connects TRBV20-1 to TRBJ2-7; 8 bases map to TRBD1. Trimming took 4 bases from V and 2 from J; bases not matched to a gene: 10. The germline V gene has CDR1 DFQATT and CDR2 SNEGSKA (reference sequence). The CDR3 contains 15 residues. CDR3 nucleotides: TGCAGTGCTACCTCCAGACAGGGGAACCCCTACGAGCAGTACTTC. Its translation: CSATSRQGNPYEQYF.